Listed below are T cell receptor beta chains from one sample, sequenced in a study of OX40 agonist ivuxolimab in advanced cancers. TCRdb's copy holds only in-frame clones and misses some; the assay was immunoSEQ multiplex PCR. The sample contains tens of thousands of clones, around 92% of which appear only once. The material sequenced was CD4+ or CD8+ T cells sorted from blood, taken in a trial of the OX40 agonist ivuxolimab. The receptor set was obtained from an adult with an advanced solid tumor such as melanoma, head and neck, liver or kidney cancer. Each CDR3 is given with its conserved first and last residue. The D gene is left open where the match is weak. Rows may omit the clone size; those that give it use once, few, many or a size class.

abundance: .; j_gene: TRBJ2-3; d_gene: TRBD2; v_gene: TRBV7-9; CDR3aa: CASSFERGRGTDTQYF; CDR3nt: TGTGCCAGCAGCTTCGAGCGGGGGAGAGGCACAGATACGCAGTATTTT
abundance: .; j_gene: TRBJ1-5; d_gene: .; v_gene: TRBV6-6; CDR3aa: CASSYPQYNQPQHF; CDR3nt: TGTGCCAGCAGTTACCCACAGTACAATCAGCCCCAGCATTTT
abundance: .; j_gene: TRBJ1-1; d_gene: .; v_gene: TRBV20-1; CDR3aa: CSAPTEIEAFF; CDR3nt: TGCAGTGCCCCAACCGAGATTGAAGCTTTCTTT
abundance: once; j_gene: TRBJ2-1; d_gene: .; v_gene: TRBV9; CDR3aa: CASSVAGAIYNEQFF; CDR3nt: TGTGCCAGCAGCGTAGCGGGGGCCATTTACAATGAGCAGTTCTTC
abundance: .; j_gene: TRBJ1-1; d_gene: TRBD1; v_gene: TRBV28; CDR3aa: CASSRTGRSTEAFF; CDR3nt: TGTGCCAGCAGCCGGACAGGGAGGAGCACTGAAGCTTTCTTT
abundance: .; j_gene: TRBJ1-1; d_gene: .; v_gene: TRBV11-2; CDR3aa: CASSRTGGTEAFF; CDR3nt: TGTGCCAGCAGCCGTACGGGGGGAACTGAAGCTTTCTTT
abundance: .; j_gene: TRBJ1-1; d_gene: .; v_gene: TRBV4-2; CDR3aa: CASSQGAEPEAFF; CDR3nt: TGTGCCAGCAGCCAAGGGGCAGAGCCTGAAGCTTTCTTT
abundance: .; j_gene: TRBJ1-1; d_gene: .; v_gene: TRBV30; CDR3aa: CAWGFSGAEAFF; CDR3nt: TGTGCCTGGGGATTTTCGGGCGCTGAAGCTTTCTTT
abundance: .; j_gene: TRBJ1-1; d_gene: TRBD1; v_gene: TRBV4-3; CDR3aa: CASSQDLGTAPTEAFF; CDR3nt: TGCGCCAGCAGCCAAGATCTCGGGACAGCCCCGACTGAAGCTTTCTTT
abundance: .; j_gene: TRBJ1-2; d_gene: TRBD1; v_gene: TRBV14; CDR3aa: CASRRTGTGGYTF; CDR3nt: TGTGCCAGCAGACGGACAGGGACGGGTGGCTACACCTTC
abundance: .; j_gene: TRBJ2-1; d_gene: TRBD1; v_gene: TRBV6-5; CDR3aa: CASSYGTGSSEQFF; CDR3nt: TGTGCCAGCAGTTACGGGACAGGGAGTAGTGAGCAGTTCTTC
abundance: .; j_gene: TRBJ2-3; d_gene: TRBD2; v_gene: TRBV19; CDR3aa: CASSTLAGGPGTQYF; CDR3nt: TGTGCCAGTAGTACCCTAGCGGGAGGGCCTGGTACGCAGTATTTT
abundance: once; j_gene: TRBJ1-4; d_gene: TRBD1; v_gene: TRBV28; CDR3aa: CASSQGQATNEKLFF; CDR3nt: TGTGCCAGCAGCCAAGGACAGGCGACTAATGAAAAACTGTTTTTT
abundance: .; j_gene: TRBJ2-7; d_gene: TRBD1; v_gene: TRBV28; CDR3aa: CASSFGTAYEQYF; CDR3nt: TGTGCCAGCAGCTTCGGGACAGCCTACGAGCAGTACTTC
abundance: .; j_gene: TRBJ2-6; d_gene: TRBD1; v_gene: TRBV6-7; CDR3aa: CASSYLSTGAFSGANVLTF; CDR3nt: TGTGCCAGCAGTTACCTTTCGACAGGGGCTTTCTCTGGGGCCAACGTCCTGACTTTC
abundance: .; j_gene: TRBJ2-5; d_gene: .; v_gene: TRBV4-1; CDR3aa: CASSQGLGETQYF; CDR3nt: TGTGCCAGCAGCCAAGGCCTAGGAGAGACCCAGTACTTC
abundance: .; j_gene: TRBJ1-1; d_gene: .; v_gene: TRBV9; CDR3aa: CASSPGSSF; CDR3nt: TGTGCCAGCAGCCCCGGCTCAAGCTTT
abundance: .; j_gene: TRBJ2-1; d_gene: .; v_gene: TRBV14; CDR3aa: CASSPPTSYNEQFF; CDR3nt: TGTGCCAGCAGCCCTCCTACCTCCTACAATGAGCAGTTCTTC
abundance: .; j_gene: TRBJ1-1; d_gene: .; v_gene: TRBV6-1; CDR3aa: CASSRRLPLNTEAFF; CDR3nt: TGTGCCAGCAGCCGTCGCCTTCCCCTGAACACTGAAGCTTTCTTT
abundance: .; j_gene: TRBJ1-5; d_gene: .; v_gene: TRBV19; CDR3aa: CASSIVPGNQPQHF; CDR3nt: TGTGCCAGTAGTATTGTCCCCGGCAATCAGCCCCAGCATTTT
abundance: .; j_gene: TRBJ1-3; d_gene: TRBD1; v_gene: TRBV10-3; CDR3aa: CAIRDRGLDGNTIYF; CDR3nt: TGTGCCATCAGGGACAGGGGGCTCGATGGAAACACCATATATTTT
abundance: .; j_gene: TRBJ2-1; d_gene: .; v_gene: TRBV4-3; CDR3aa: CASSQDLGALYNEQFF; CDR3nt: TGCGCCAGCAGCCAAGATTTAGGGGCCCTTTACAATGAGCAGTTCTTC
abundance: .; j_gene: TRBJ2-1; d_gene: .; v_gene: TRBV11-2; CDR3aa: CASSFGYNEQFF; CDR3nt: TGTGCCAGCAGCTTTGGGTACAATGAGCAGTTCTTC
abundance: .; j_gene: TRBJ1-3; d_gene: .; v_gene: TRBV9; CDR3aa: CASRGAFGNTIYF; CDR3nt: TGTGCCAGCAGAGGGGCTTTTGGAAACACCATATATTTT
abundance: .; j_gene: TRBJ2-3; d_gene: .; v_gene: TRBV9; CDR3aa: CASSPGGASTDTQYF; CDR3nt: TGTGCCAGCAGCCCGGGTGGGGCTAGCACAGATACGCAGTATTTT
abundance: .; j_gene: TRBJ1-4; d_gene: .; v_gene: TRBV28; CDR3aa: CASSTSDEKLFF; CDR3nt: TGTGCCAGCAGTACAAGTGATGAAAAACTGTTTTTT
abundance: .; j_gene: TRBJ1-1; d_gene: TRBD1; v_gene: TRBV28; CDR3aa: CASSSTGTGGSLDTEAFF; CDR3nt: TGTGCCAGCAGTTCAACCGGGACAGGGGGCAGTTTGGACACTGAAGCTTTCTTT
abundance: .; j_gene: TRBJ1-5; d_gene: .; v_gene: TRBV28; CDR3aa: CASSLEDSNQPQHF; CDR3nt: TGTGCCAGCAGTTTAGAAGACAGCAATCAGCCCCAGCATTTT
abundance: .; j_gene: TRBJ1-2; d_gene: .; v_gene: TRBV10-3; CDR3aa: CAISESTESGYGYTF; CDR3nt: TGTGCCATCAGTGAGTCGACGGAATCCGGCTATGGCTACACCTTC
abundance: .; j_gene: TRBJ1-1; d_gene: .; v_gene: TRBV7-8; CDR3aa: CASSLQGGGAFF; CDR3nt: TGTGCCAGCAGCCTTCAGGGTGGAGGGGCTTTCTTT
abundance: .; j_gene: TRBJ1-2; d_gene: TRBD1; v_gene: TRBV4-3; CDR3aa: CASSQTHGRAGGGYTF; CDR3nt: TGCGCCAGCAGCCAAACGCACGGACGGGCAGGGGGTGGCTACACCTTC
abundance: .; j_gene: TRBJ1-1; d_gene: TRBD1; v_gene: TRBV30; CDR3aa: CAWRTDRGYTEAFF; CDR3nt: TGTGCCTGGAGGACCGACAGGGGGTACACTGAAGCTTTCTTT
abundance: .; j_gene: TRBJ2-1; d_gene: .; v_gene: TRBV11-2; CDR3aa: CASSDRQYLYNEQFF; CDR3nt: TGTGCCAGCAGCGACCGACAGTACCTTTACAATGAGCAGTTCTTC
abundance: .; j_gene: TRBJ2-3; d_gene: TRBD2; v_gene: TRBV6-5; CDR3aa: CASSQAGGLDTQYF; CDR3nt: TGTGCCAGCAGTCAAGCGGGGGGTCTGGATACGCAGTATTTT
abundance: .; j_gene: TRBJ2-3; d_gene: .; v_gene: TRBV19; CDR3aa: CASSIPGSTDTQYF; CDR3nt: TGTGCCAGTAGTATACCCGGGAGCACAGATACGCAGTATTTT
abundance: .; j_gene: TRBJ2-2; d_gene: TRBD2; v_gene: TRBV6-5; CDR3aa: CASIKLAGAGELFF; CDR3nt: TGTGCCAGCATAAAACTAGCGGGGGCCGGGGAGCTGTTTTTT
abundance: .; j_gene: TRBJ1-6; d_gene: TRBD1; v_gene: TRBV27; CDR3aa: CASSLQGANSPLHF; CDR3nt: TGTGCCAGCAGTTTACAGGGGGCGAATTCACCCCTCCACTTT
abundance: .; j_gene: TRBJ1-2; d_gene: .; v_gene: TRBV19; CDR3aa: CASSILTDNYGYTF; CDR3nt: TGTGCCAGTAGTATACTGACAGATAACTATGGCTACACCTTC